Listed below are T cell receptor beta chains from one sample, sequenced in a study of T cell responses to AZD1222 COVID-19 vaccine. The assay was immunoSEQ multiplex PCR, and TCRdb's table has in-frame clones only and misses some. The repertoire includes under 45,000 clones, roughly 88% of them detected once, and about 20% sits in the top ten. The material sequenced was peripheral blood, taken 28 days after the second AZD1222 dose. These receptors were collected from an adult who received the AZD1222 COVID-19 vaccine. The CDR3 runs from the conserved cysteine through the conserved F or W. D genes are given only for firm matches. Size is omitted from some rows. Given values are once, few, many or a class for expanded clones.

cdr3_nt: TGCGCCAGCAGCTTGGGCGGAATCAACGGGGAGCAGTTCTTC
cdr3_aa: CASSLGGINGEQFF
clone_size: -
d_call: -
v_call: TRBV5-1
j_call: TRBJ2-1

cdr3_nt: TGCGCCAGCAGCTTTGTGGACATGCTGGTATACTATGGCTACACCTTC
cdr3_aa: CASSFVDMLVYYGYTF
clone_size: -
d_call: -
v_call: TRBV5-1
j_call: TRBJ1-2

cdr3_nt: TGTGCCAGCAGATTCTCGGCAGTGAACACCGGGGAGCTGTTTTTT
cdr3_aa: CASRFSAVNTGELFF
clone_size: -
d_call: -
v_call: TRBV2
j_call: TRBJ2-2

cdr3_nt: TGTGCCAGCAGCCCGAGGATGGGACCAAGCCAGCCCCAGCATTTT
cdr3_aa: CASSPRMGPSQPQHF
clone_size: once
d_call: -
v_call: TRBV14
j_call: TRBJ1-5

cdr3_nt: TGCGCCAGCAGGGGCGGTACGGACAGCCTACGCGGGCAGTACTTC
cdr3_aa: CASRGGTDSLRGQYF
clone_size: -
d_call: -
v_call: TRBV5-1
j_call: TRBJ2-7

cdr3_nt: TGCGCCAGCAGCTCTAACCGCCCAGGGCCCTCCTACGAGCAGTACTTC
cdr3_aa: CASSSNRPGPSYEQYF
clone_size: -
d_call: -
v_call: TRBV5-1
j_call: TRBJ2-7

cdr3_nt: TGTGCCATCAAGTCCAGTTCCTCTGGAAACACCATATATTTT
cdr3_aa: CAIKSSSSGNTIYF
clone_size: -
d_call: -
v_call: TRBV10-3
j_call: TRBJ1-3

cdr3_nt: TGTGCCAGCAGCCAAGGTATAGCCCGAGAGACCCAGTACTTC
cdr3_aa: CASSQGIARETQYF
clone_size: -
d_call: -
v_call: TRBV3-1/TRBV3-2
j_call: TRBJ2-5

cdr3_nt: TGCAGCGCGGGAGAACAGGCCAAGAGTGCCGGGGAGCTGTTTTTT
cdr3_aa: CSAGEQAKSAGELFF
clone_size: -
d_call: -
v_call: TRBV29-1
j_call: TRBJ2-2

cdr3_nt: TGTGCCAGCAGGGGAGCGGACAGGGGAAGATACAATGAGCAGTTCTTC
cdr3_aa: CASRGADRGRYNEQFF
clone_size: -
d_call: TRBD1
v_call: TRBV11-1
j_call: TRBJ2-1

cdr3_nt: TGTGCCAGCAGCCAAGCAGGACTAAAGGCCGGGGAGCTGTTTTTT
cdr3_aa: CASSQAGLKAGELFF
clone_size: -
d_call: -
v_call: TRBV3-1/TRBV3-2
j_call: TRBJ2-2

cdr3_nt: TGCAGCGTCCGGACTAGCCTGGGATCGCAGTATTTT
cdr3_aa: CSVRTSLGSQYF
clone_size: -
d_call: TRBD2
v_call: TRBV29-1
j_call: TRBJ2-3

cdr3_nt: TGCGCCAGCAGCTTGGAGGACGGAGGAGGCTACACCTTC
cdr3_aa: CASSLEDGGGYTF
clone_size: -
d_call: -
v_call: TRBV5-1
j_call: TRBJ1-2

cdr3_nt: TGTGCCAGCTCACCCATAACTGGGGGGGGGAGTGAAGCTTTCTTT
cdr3_aa: CASSPITGGGSEAFF
clone_size: once
d_call: -
v_call: TRBV18
j_call: TRBJ1-1

cdr3_nt: TGTGCCAGCAGCTTCGGACAGGGGTCGACAGATACGCAGTATTTT
cdr3_aa: CASSFGQGSTDTQYF
clone_size: -
d_call: TRBD1
v_call: TRBV11-2
j_call: TRBJ2-3

cdr3_nt: TGTGCCAGCAGTGACCCGGGGGCCTTTTACAATGAGCAGTTCTTC
cdr3_aa: CASSDPGAFYNEQFF
clone_size: few
d_call: -
v_call: TRBV2
j_call: TRBJ2-1

cdr3_nt: TGTGCCAGCAGCCAAGACCTAGCGGGGGAGTACGAGCAGTACTTC
cdr3_aa: CASSQDLAGEYEQYF
clone_size: -
d_call: TRBD2
v_call: TRBV4-2
j_call: TRBJ2-7

cdr3_nt: TGTGCCAGCAGCCCGGTAGGACCCTACGAGCAGTACTTC
cdr3_aa: CASSPVGPYEQYF
clone_size: -
d_call: -
v_call: TRBV7-9
j_call: TRBJ2-7

cdr3_nt: TGTGCCAGTAGTCAACCCGGGACCCTGGGTGAAAAACTGTTTTTT
cdr3_aa: CASSQPGTLGEKLFF
clone_size: -
d_call: -
v_call: TRBV19
j_call: TRBJ1-4

cdr3_nt: TGTGCCACCAGCAGAGAGAAGGTAGAGATTAGCACAGATACGCAGTATTTT
cdr3_aa: CATSREKVEISTDTQYF
clone_size: -
d_call: -
v_call: TRBV15
j_call: TRBJ2-3

cdr3_nt: TGCGCCAGCAGCCGAGGGGGAGATAATGAAAAACTGTTTTTT
cdr3_aa: CASSRGGDNEKLFF
clone_size: -
d_call: -
v_call: TRBV5-1
j_call: TRBJ1-4

cdr3_nt: TGTGCCAGCAGCGTCTCCCAAACCCCGGGGGACAGGGGGCGCGTCACCGGGGAGCTGTTTTTT
cdr3_aa: CASSVSQTPGDRGRVTGELFF
clone_size: -
d_call: TRBD1
v_call: TRBV9
j_call: TRBJ2-2

cdr3_nt: TGCGCCAGCAGCTTGTCTGCGGGGGCTAACAATGAGCAGTTCTTC
cdr3_aa: CASSLSAGANNEQFF
clone_size: -
d_call: -
v_call: TRBV5-1
j_call: TRBJ2-1

cdr3_nt: TGTGCCAGCAGCCGGCAGGACTCCTACGAGCAGTACTTC
cdr3_aa: CASSRQDSYEQYF
clone_size: -
d_call: -
v_call: TRBV3-1/TRBV3-2
j_call: TRBJ2-7

cdr3_nt: TGTGCCAGCAGTTACACTAGCGGAACCTACGAGCAGTACTTC
cdr3_aa: CASSYTSGTYEQYF
clone_size: -
d_call: TRBD2
v_call: TRBV6-2/TRBV6-3
j_call: TRBJ2-7

cdr3_nt: TGTGCCAGTAGTCAGTCTGGAACAGATACGCAGTATTTT
cdr3_aa: CASSQSGTDTQYF
clone_size: -
d_call: -
v_call: TRBV19
j_call: TRBJ2-3

cdr3_nt: TGTGCCAGCAGCGATCGACAGGGGGTTGGCGAGCAGTACTTC
cdr3_aa: CASSDRQGVGEQYF
clone_size: -
d_call: TRBD1
v_call: TRBV9
j_call: TRBJ2-7

cdr3_nt: TGTGCTAGTGGTTCAGACCTCGGACACCAAGAGACCCAGTACTTC
cdr3_aa: CASGSDLGHQETQYF
clone_size: -
d_call: -
v_call: TRBV12-5
j_call: TRBJ2-5

cdr3_nt: TGTGCCAGCAGTGAAGCAAGGGGTATCACTGAAGCTTTCTTT
cdr3_aa: CASSEARGITEAFF
clone_size: -
d_call: -
v_call: TRBV6-1
j_call: TRBJ1-1

cdr3_nt: TGTGCCAGCAAGGGACAGGGAACGGGAGCTGAAGCTTTCTTT
cdr3_aa: CASKGQGTGAEAFF
clone_size: -
d_call: TRBD1
v_call: TRBV11-3
j_call: TRBJ1-1

cdr3_nt: TGTGCCAGCAGCCCCGACAGGGGCGGGAACACTGAAGCTTTCTTT
cdr3_aa: CASSPDRGGNTEAFF
clone_size: -
d_call: TRBD1
v_call: TRBV7-6
j_call: TRBJ1-1

cdr3_nt: TGCGCCAGCAGCTTCCTAAAGGGACAGAGAGTTAGCACAGATACGCAGTATTTT
cdr3_aa: CASSFLKGQRVSTDTQYF
clone_size: -
d_call: TRBD1
v_call: TRBV5-1
j_call: TRBJ2-3

cdr3_nt: TGTGCCTGGAGTACCAGGGCCAACACTGAAGCTTTCTTT
cdr3_aa: CAWSTRANTEAFF
clone_size: -
d_call: -
v_call: TRBV30
j_call: TRBJ1-1

cdr3_nt: TGTGCCAGCTCACCACCGTCCAACTATGGCTACACCTTC
cdr3_aa: CASSPPSNYGYTF
clone_size: -
d_call: -
v_call: TRBV18
j_call: TRBJ1-2

cdr3_nt: TGTGCCAGTAGTATTGGGCAGGCTTCCAATCAGCCCCAGCATTTT
cdr3_aa: CASSIGQASNQPQHF
clone_size: -
d_call: -
v_call: TRBV19
j_call: TRBJ1-5

cdr3_nt: TGCAGCGTTTGGAGTGTCGGCTACGAGCAGTACTTC
cdr3_aa: CSVWSVGYEQYF
clone_size: -
d_call: -
v_call: TRBV29-1
j_call: TRBJ2-7

cdr3_nt: TGTGCCAGCAGCTTCTACACCGGGGAGCTGTTTTTT
cdr3_aa: CASSFYTGELFF
clone_size: -
d_call: -
v_call: TRBV11-2
j_call: TRBJ2-2

cdr3_nt: TGTGCCAGCAGTTTAACTTGGGAGGGGGTCTATGGCTACACCTTC
cdr3_aa: CASSLTWEGVYGYTF
clone_size: -
d_call: -
v_call: TRBV27
j_call: TRBJ1-2

cdr3_nt: TGTGCTAGTGGTTCGCCCCGGGGACAGGAGACAAACTATGGCTACACCTTC
cdr3_aa: CASGSPRGQETNYGYTF
clone_size: -
d_call: TRBD1
v_call: TRBV12-5
j_call: TRBJ1-2

cdr3_nt: TGCGCCAGCAGGGGCGGGAACTATGGCTACACCTTC
cdr3_aa: CASRGGNYGYTF
clone_size: -
d_call: -
v_call: TRBV5-1
j_call: TRBJ1-2

cdr3_nt: TGCGCCAGCAGTGGGTTTGTGGGGACAGATACGCAGTATTTT
cdr3_aa: CASSGFVGTDTQYF
clone_size: -
d_call: -
v_call: TRBV5-1
j_call: TRBJ2-3

cdr3_nt: TGTGCCAGCAGTTTGGGACAGGGGCCCTCCTACGAGCAGTACTTC
cdr3_aa: CASSLGQGPSYEQYF
clone_size: -
d_call: TRBD1
v_call: TRBV6-5
j_call: TRBJ2-7

cdr3_nt: TGTGCCAGCAGAGCTGGAATAGCTACACACACAATTCGCACTGAAGCTTTCTTT
cdr3_aa: CASRAGIATHTIRTEAFF
clone_size: -
d_call: -
v_call: TRBV21-1
j_call: TRBJ1-1

cdr3_nt: TGTGCCAGCGGACAGAACTATGGCTACACCTTC
cdr3_aa: CASGQNYGYTF
clone_size: -
d_call: -
v_call: TRBV19
j_call: TRBJ1-2

cdr3_nt: TGTGCCAGCAGCTTCACGCGGGGGGGCGGAAATACGCAGTATTTT
cdr3_aa: CASSFTRGGGNTQYF
clone_size: -
d_call: TRBD2
v_call: TRBV7-3
j_call: TRBJ2-3

cdr3_nt: TGTGCCAGCAGCCCCACGGACTACAATGAGCAGTTCTTC
cdr3_aa: CASSPTDYNEQFF
clone_size: -
d_call: -
v_call: TRBV7-3
j_call: TRBJ2-1

cdr3_nt: TGTGCCAGCAGTAAAGGACTTGGGTACGAGCAGTACTTC
cdr3_aa: CASSKGLGYEQYF
clone_size: -
d_call: -
v_call: TRBV5-4
j_call: TRBJ2-7

cdr3_nt: TGTGCCAGCAGAAGACAGGGTCAGAACACCGGGGAGCTGTTTTTT
cdr3_aa: CASRRQGQNTGELFF
clone_size: once
d_call: TRBD1
v_call: TRBV2
j_call: TRBJ2-2

cdr3_nt: TGTGCCAGCAGGAAAGCCAGCTTCAATGAAAAACTGTTTTTT
cdr3_aa: CASRKASFNEKLFF
clone_size: -
d_call: -
v_call: TRBV6-5
j_call: TRBJ1-4

cdr3_nt: TGTGCCAGCAACGAAAACAGGCCTGGTAACTATGGCTACACCTTC
cdr3_aa: CASNENRPGNYGYTF
clone_size: -
d_call: -
v_call: TRBV6-6
j_call: TRBJ1-2

cdr3_nt: TGTGCCAGCAGTGAAACACCGGACGGATACTCTGGAAACACCATATATTTT
cdr3_aa: CASSETPDGYSGNTIYF
clone_size: few
d_call: -
v_call: TRBV6-1
j_call: TRBJ1-3

cdr3_nt: TGTGCCAGCAGCCGCAGGGGGTCGACCTCTAACTATGGCTACACCTTC
cdr3_aa: CASSRRGSTSNYGYTF
clone_size: -
d_call: TRBD1
v_call: TRBV27
j_call: TRBJ1-2

cdr3_nt: TGCGCCAGCAGTGAGTCGATGTTTCGAAATGAGTCCAGTTCCAACACCGGGGAGCTGTTTTTT
cdr3_aa: CASSESMFRNESSSNTGELFF
clone_size: -
d_call: -
v_call: TRBV10-1
j_call: TRBJ2-2

cdr3_nt: TGCGCCAGCAGCATCGGACAGGCCCGAACCTACGAGCAGTACTTC
cdr3_aa: CASSIGQARTYEQYF
clone_size: -
d_call: TRBD1
v_call: TRBV5-1
j_call: TRBJ2-7